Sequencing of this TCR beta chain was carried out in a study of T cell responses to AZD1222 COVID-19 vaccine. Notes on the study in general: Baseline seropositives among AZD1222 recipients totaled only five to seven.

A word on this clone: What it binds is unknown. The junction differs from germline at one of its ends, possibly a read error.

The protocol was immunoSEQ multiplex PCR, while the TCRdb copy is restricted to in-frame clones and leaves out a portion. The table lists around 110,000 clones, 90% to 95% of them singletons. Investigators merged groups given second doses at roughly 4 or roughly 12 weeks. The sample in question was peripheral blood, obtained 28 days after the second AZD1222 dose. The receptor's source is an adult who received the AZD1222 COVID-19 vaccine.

CDR3 amino acids: CASSYSGTPVF. In nucleotides, the CDR3 is TGTGCCAGCAGTTACTCGGGGACTCCCGTCTTC. V and J are TRBV6-2 or TRBV6-3 and TRBJ2-1; TRBD2 might be the D (6 bases). The CDR3 is made up of 11 amino acids. In germline, CDR1 is MNHEY, CDR2 SVGEGT.